Below are 12 T cell receptor beta chains sequenced from a single sample in a study of cytomegalovirus exposure and HLA in healthy donors. The data were produced by immunoSEQ multiplex PCR, yet TCRdb's version contains in-frame clones alone and is incomplete. The repertoire holds 38,000 or so clones, just under 95% seen once, with around 3.2% in the top ten. Sequenced: PBMCs. All receptors come from a man younger than 30 in good health and CMV-seronegative.

This chain connects TRBV27 to TRBJ1-4, with 11 bases that match TRBD1. Germline V lookup: CDR1 MNHEY, CDR2 SMNVEV (reference sequence). Trimming at V came to 9 bases and at J to 8 bases, leaving 5 bases not matched to a gene. The CDR3 covers 13 residues. In DNA form, the CDR3 reads TGTGCCAGGGGGACAGGGGGTGAGGAAAAACTGTTTTTT. Residues: CARGTGGEEKLFF.

V gene TRBV2 combines with J gene TRBJ2-2; 9 bases agree with TRBD2. This CDR3 is 18 amino acids long. Losses at the gene ends were 6 bases for V and 4 bases for J; bases not matched to a gene: 15. CDR1 and CDR2 from the germline V gene are SNHLY and FYNNEI. The CDR3 sequence is CASSQRATGGGATGELFF. The CDR3 nucleotides are TGTGCCAGCAGCCAAAGGGCAACTGGCGGGGGGGCCACCGGGGAGCTGTTTTTT. The variable domain in full, with the rest retrieved from reference TRBV2 and TRBJ2-2, is EPEVTQTPSHQVTQMGQEVILRCVPISNHLYFYWYRQILGQKVEFLVSFYNNEISEKSEIFDDQFSVERPDGSNFTLKIRSTKLEDSAMYFCASSQRATGGGATGELFFGEGSRLTVL.

The rearrangement links TRBV27 to TRBJ1-2, with TRBD1 matching over 9 bases. Germline V gives CDR1 MNHEY, CDR2 SMNVEV (reference sequence). The V segment lost 5 bases and the J segment 2 bases; nucleotides outside the gene matches: 6. CDR3 size: 15 residues. CDR3: CASSPSGTGNYGYTF. The DNA of the CDR3 is TGTGCCAGCAGTCCGTCCGGGACAGGGAACTATGGCTACACCTTC.

The chain employs TRBV28 and TRBJ2-2; D is perhaps TRBD1 (6 bases). The CDR3 is 15 amino acids. CDR1 MDHEN and CDR2 SYDVKM come from the germline V gene. V was cut by 8 bases and J by 4 bases, with 17 bases left in between. The chain's CDR3 is CASLVSGGLTGELFF. CDR3 bases: TGTGCCAGCTTGGTCTCTGGGGGCCTCACCGGGGAGCTGTTTTTT. Full variable domain (remainder filled in from reference TRBV28 and TRBJ2-2): DVKVTQSSRYLVKRTGEKVFLECVQDMDHENMFWYRQDPGLGLRLIYFSYDVKMKEKGDIPEGYSVSREKKERFSLILESASTNQTSMYLCASLVSGGLTGELFFGEGSRLTVL.

The chain has TRBV28 and TRBJ2-1; D is perhaps TRBD2 (6 bases). The V gene's germline CDR1 is MDHEN and CDR2 SYDVKM. The germline V and J ends were trimmed by 1 base and 3 bases, with 10 bases remaining between them. The CDR3 contains 15 residues. The CDR3 DNA reads as TGTGCCAGCAGTTTATTACTAGCTCACTACAATGAGCAGTTCTTC. Translation: CASSLLLAHYNEQFF.

This sequence joins TRBV5-6 and TRBJ1-5, with 8 bases matching TRBD1. Germline V gene lookup returns CDR1 SGHDT and CDR2 YYEEEE. The CDR3 has 15 residues. V dropped 6 bases and J dropped 3; count of bases not matched to a gene: 8. The chain's CDR3 is CASTRDRLSNQPQHF. As DNA, the CDR3 is TGTGCCAGCACTCGGGACAGGTTGTCCAATCAGCCCCAGCATTTT.

This clone has a single count. The CDR3 loop is CASSLVGPGREKLFF. The CDR3 DNA follows: TGTGCCAGCAGCTTAGTCGGACCGGGGAGAGAAAAACTGTTTTTT. The J gene is TRBJ1-4, the V gene TRBV7-9; D unclear. In germline, CDR1 is SEHNR, CDR2 FQNEAQ (reference sequence). The CDR3 extends over 15 amino acids. Trimming removed 1 base from V and 8 bases from J, with 14 bases in between.

This chain joins TRBV6-1 and TRBJ1-2, with D possibly being TRBD1 (6 bases). Trimming stripped 2 bases from V and 5 bases from J, with 9 bases between. The CDR3 consists of 13 residues. The germline gives CDR1 MNHNS, CDR2 SASEGT. CDR3 DNA sequence: TGTGCCAGCAGTGAAATAGGGACATATGGCTACACCTTC. Its protein is CASSEIGTYGYTF.

The chain carries TRBV6-6 and TRBJ1-5, with D possibly TRBD1 on 5 matching bases. Germline assignment: CDR1 MNHNY and CDR2 SVGAGI (reference sequence). V was pared by 6 bases and J by 5 bases, with 11 bases between. The CDR3 totals 13 residues. CDR3 bases: TGTGCCAGCAGAAGGGGTTGGGATCAGCCCCAGCATTTT. Translating it yields CASRRGWDQPQHF.

The chain combines TRBV19 with TRBJ2-7; D gene ambiguous. The CDR3 covers 13 residues. The V gene lost 1 base and the J gene lost 6 bases, with 10 bases spanning the gap. The V gene's germline CDR1 is LNHDA and CDR2 SQIVND (reference sequence). CDR3 in amino acids: CASSIAQLGEQYF. The CDR3 DNA reads TGTGCCAGTAGTATAGCGCAACTTGGCGAGCAGTACTTC.

This clone was detected only once. The chain employs TRBV12-2 and TRBJ1-3; the DNA was not used to check the table's D call, TRBD1. TRBV12-2 is annotated as a pseudogene. The CDR3 has 16 residues. The DNA of the CDR3 is TGTGCAAGTCGACCGAGACAGGAACTAAAGGGAAACACCATATATTTT. It yields the protein CASRPRQELKGNTIYF.

In regard to this clone: This same CDR3 is encoded by further DNA sequences in the sample. The V and J genes are TRBV6-6 and TRBJ1-5; D possibly corresponds to TRBD1 (6 bases). There are 14 residues in the CDR3. The germline CDR1 and CDR2 sequences are MNHNY and SVGAGI (reference sequence). Trimming cost V 6 bases and J 3 bases, with 12 bases left between them. The chain's CDR3 is CASSHRDNNQPQHF. CDR3 bases: TGTGCCAGCAGCCACAGGGACAACAATCAGCCCCAGCATTTT.